The clone carrying this T cell receptor beta chain was seen a handful of times. This specimen comes from a study of blood T cell repertoires in COVID-19. Study as a whole: Acute-phase and convalescent COVID-19 samples originated in the United States, Italy and Spain. T cells, B-cell-depleted T cells, or PBMCs provided the cDNA or gDNA that served as material.

Per germline, CDR1 SGHNT and CDR2 YYREEE (reference sequence). The V and J ends lost 4 bases and 7 bases, in that order; junction bases with no gene match: 24. CDR3 length equals 20 residues. Method: immunoSEQ multiplex PCR; TCRdb's copy keeps in-frame clones and lacks some. The table records fewer than 150,000 clones, roughly 80% of them present only once. The source is a woman aged 45-60 years with acute or convalescent COVID-19. Sequenced material: peripheral blood. This chain uses TRBV5-4 with TRBJ2-1; 9 bases map to TRBD2. CDR3 sequence (DNA): TGTGCCAGCAGCAAGGGTAGCGGGGGTTCTTTTTTATTCGGGGTTAATGAGCAGTTCTTC. The encoded protein is CASSKGSGGSFLFGVNEQFF. The full variable domain, in which reference TRBV5-4 and TRBJ2-1 provide the parts outside the CDR3, is ETGVTQSPTHLIKTRGQQVTLRCSSQSGHNTVSWYQQALGQGPQFIFQYYREEENGRGNFPPRFSGLQFPNYSSELNVNALELDDSALYLCASSKGSGGSFLFGVNEQFFGPGTRLTVL.